This T cell receptor (beta chain) is from a study of blood T cell repertoires in COVID-19. Those enrolled, adults aged about 18 to 89 years, came from about two dozen US areas. Measured with immunoSEQ multiplex PCR; TCRdb has only the in-frame clones, and not every one. The sample lists roughly 170,000 clones, roughly 84% occurring once. Germline values: CDR1 SQVTM, CDR2 ANQGSEA. CDR3 size: 13 residues. V lost 6 bases and J lost 0, with 9 bases in between. Note on this clone: The same CDR3 is also encoded by other DNA sequences in this sample.

The sequence derives from a man between 60 and 75 years old who had recovered from COVID-19. The J gene is TRBJ1-3, the V gene TRBV29-1, with a weak D call TRBD1 (6 bases). The sample was PBMCs or T cells enriched from blood (not recorded which). CDR3 region: CSVGQSSGNTIYF. In DNA, the CDR3 is TGCAGCGTCGGACAGAGCTCTGGAAACACCATATATTTT. The entire variable domain, with the rest obtained from reference TRBV29-1 and TRBJ1-3, is as follows: SAVISQKPSRDICQRGTSLTIQCQVDSQVTMMFWYRQQPGQSLTLIATANQGSEATYESGFVIDKFPISRPNLTFSTLTVSNMSPEDSSIYLCSVGQSSGNTIYFGEGSWLTVV.